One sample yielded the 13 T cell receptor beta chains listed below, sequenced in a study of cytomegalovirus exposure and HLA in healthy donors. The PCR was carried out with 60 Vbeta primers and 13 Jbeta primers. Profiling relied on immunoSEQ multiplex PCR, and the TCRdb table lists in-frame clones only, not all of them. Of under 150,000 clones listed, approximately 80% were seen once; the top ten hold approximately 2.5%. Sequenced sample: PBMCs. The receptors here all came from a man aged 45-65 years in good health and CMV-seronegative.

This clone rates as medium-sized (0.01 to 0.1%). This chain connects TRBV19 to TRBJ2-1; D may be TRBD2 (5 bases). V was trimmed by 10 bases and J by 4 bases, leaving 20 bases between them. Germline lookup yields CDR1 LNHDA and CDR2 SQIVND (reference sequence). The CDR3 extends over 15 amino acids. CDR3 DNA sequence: TGTGCCACCACTCGGCGGGCGACTCCATACAATGAGCAGTTCTTC. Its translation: CATTRRATPYNEQFF.

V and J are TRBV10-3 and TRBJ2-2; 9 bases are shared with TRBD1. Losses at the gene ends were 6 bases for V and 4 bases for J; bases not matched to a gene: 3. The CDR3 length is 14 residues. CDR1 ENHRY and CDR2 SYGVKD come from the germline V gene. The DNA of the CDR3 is TGTGCCATCAGCGGACAGGGGCTCACCGGGGAGCTGTTTTTT. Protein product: CAISGQGLTGELFF.

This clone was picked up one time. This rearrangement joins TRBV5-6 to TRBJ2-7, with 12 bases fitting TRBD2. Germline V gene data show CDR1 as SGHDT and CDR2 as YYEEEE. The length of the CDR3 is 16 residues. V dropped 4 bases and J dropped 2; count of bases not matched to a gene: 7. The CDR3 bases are TGTGCCAGCAGCCCCCGGACTAGCGGGGCTCCCTACGAGCAGTACTTC. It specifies CASSPRTSGAPYEQYF.

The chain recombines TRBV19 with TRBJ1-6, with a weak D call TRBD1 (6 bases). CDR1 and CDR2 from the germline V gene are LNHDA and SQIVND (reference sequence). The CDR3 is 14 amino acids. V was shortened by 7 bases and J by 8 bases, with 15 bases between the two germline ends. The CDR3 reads CASKATSGDSPLHF. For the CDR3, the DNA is TGTGCCAGTAAGGCCACATCAGGGGATTCACCCCTCCACTTT. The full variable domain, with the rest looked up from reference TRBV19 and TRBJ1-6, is DGGITQSPKYLFRKEGQNVTLSCEQNLNHDAMYWYRQDPGQGLRLIYYSQIVNDFQKGDIAEGYSVSREKKESFPLTVTSAQKNPTAFYLCASKATSGDSPLHFGNGTRLTVT.

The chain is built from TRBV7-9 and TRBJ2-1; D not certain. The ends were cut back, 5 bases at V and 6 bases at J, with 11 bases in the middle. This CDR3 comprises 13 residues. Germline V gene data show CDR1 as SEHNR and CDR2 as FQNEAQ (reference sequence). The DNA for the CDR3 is TGTGCCAGCAGCCGTATCTTTTCCAATGAGCAGTTCTTC. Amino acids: CASSRIFSNEQFF.

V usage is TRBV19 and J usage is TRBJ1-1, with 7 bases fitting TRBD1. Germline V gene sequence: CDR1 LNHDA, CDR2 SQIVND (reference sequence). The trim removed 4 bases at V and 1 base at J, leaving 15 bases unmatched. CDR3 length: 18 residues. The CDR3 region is CASSKPRQGRAGNTEAFF. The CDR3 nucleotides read TGTGCCAGTAGTAAACCCCGACAGGGAAGGGCTGGGAACACTGAAGCTTTCTTT.

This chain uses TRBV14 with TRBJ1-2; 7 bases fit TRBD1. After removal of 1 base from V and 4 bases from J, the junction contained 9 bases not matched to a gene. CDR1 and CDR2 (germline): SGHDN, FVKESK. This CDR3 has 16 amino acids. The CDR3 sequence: CASSQVVGGEGYGYTF. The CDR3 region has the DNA TGTGCCAGCAGCCAAGTTGTAGGGGGCGAGGGCTATGGCTACACCTTC.

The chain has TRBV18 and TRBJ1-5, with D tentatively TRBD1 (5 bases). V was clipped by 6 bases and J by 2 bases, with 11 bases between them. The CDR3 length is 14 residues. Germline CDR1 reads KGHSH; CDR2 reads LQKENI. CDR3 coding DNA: TGTGCCAGCTCTCCGGACATGGGCAATCAGCCCCAGCATTTT. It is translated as CASSPDMGNQPQHF.

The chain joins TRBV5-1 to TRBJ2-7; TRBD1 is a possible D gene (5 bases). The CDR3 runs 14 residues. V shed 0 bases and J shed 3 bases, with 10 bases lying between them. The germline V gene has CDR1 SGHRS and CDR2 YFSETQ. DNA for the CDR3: TGCGCCAGCAGCTTGGAGGGGCAGGGCTACGAGCAGTACTTC. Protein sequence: CASSLEGQGYEQYF.

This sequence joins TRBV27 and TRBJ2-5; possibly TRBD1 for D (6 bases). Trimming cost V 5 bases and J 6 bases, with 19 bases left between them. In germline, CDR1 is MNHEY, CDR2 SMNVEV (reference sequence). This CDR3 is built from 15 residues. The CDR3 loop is CASSQTGFPLQTQYF. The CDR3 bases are TGTGCCAGCAGTCAAACAGGGTTTCCGTTACAGACCCAGTACTTC.

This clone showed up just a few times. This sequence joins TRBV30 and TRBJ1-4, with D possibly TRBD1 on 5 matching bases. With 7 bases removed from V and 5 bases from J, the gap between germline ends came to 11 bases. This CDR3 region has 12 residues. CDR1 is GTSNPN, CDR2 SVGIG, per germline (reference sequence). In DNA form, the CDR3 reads TGTGCCTCGAGGAAGGGGAATGAAAAACTGTTTTTT. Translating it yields CASRKGNEKLFF.

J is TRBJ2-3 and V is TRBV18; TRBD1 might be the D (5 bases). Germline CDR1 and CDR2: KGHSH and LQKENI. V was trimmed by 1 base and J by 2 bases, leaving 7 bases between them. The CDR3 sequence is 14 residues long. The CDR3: CASSPQTDTDTQYF. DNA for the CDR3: TGTGCCAGCTCACCACAGACAGACACAGATACGCAGTATTTT.

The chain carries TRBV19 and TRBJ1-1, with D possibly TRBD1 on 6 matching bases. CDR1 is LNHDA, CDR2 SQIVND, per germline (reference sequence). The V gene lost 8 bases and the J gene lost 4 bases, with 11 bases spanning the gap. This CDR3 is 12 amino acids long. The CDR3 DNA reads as TGTGCCAGTGGGGGCAGGGGCACTGAAGCTTTCTTT. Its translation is CASGGRGTEAFF.